The rows below give T cell receptor beta chains drawn from one sample of a study of T-cell memory formation after mild COVID-19. MiXCR, run by TCRdb on the 5' RACE reads, gives a single entry per CDR3 protein. The table records 200,000 to 300,000 distinct CDR3 sequences, over 15% of them present only once. Sequencing was carried out using PBMCs or a T cell subset sorted from them (not recorded which). All receptors derive from a man aged 18 to 29 who had mild COVID-19 (a few samples of this study predate the infection). Cell type and time point are not known. CDR3s include the opening cysteine and the closing phenylalanine or tryptophan. D genes are given only for firm matches. Clone size is shown for a subset of rows, as once, few, many or a class of expanded clone.

TRBJ2-7 TRBV4-3 - many CASSQDVSASYEQYF TGCGCCAGCAGCCAAGATGTGTCAGCATCCTACGAGCAGTACTTC
TRBJ1-1 TRBV12-3/TRBV12-4 - few CASSRRLNTEAFF TGTGCCAGCAGCCGAAGGTTGAACACTGAAGCTTTCTTT
TRBJ2-7 TRBV20-1 TRBD1 - CSARELGDRGIYEQYF TGCAGTGCTAGAGAACTAGGGGACAGGGGGATCTACGAGCAGTACTTC
TRBJ2-5 TRBV6-5 TRBD1 - CASSHGQGAVETQYF TGTGCCAGCAGTCACGGACAGGGGGCAGTTGAGACCCAGTACTTC
TRBJ2-4 TRBV7-2 - many CASSPLGGKNIQYF TGTGCCAGCTCCCCCCTGGGCGGCAAAAACATTCAGTACTTC
TRBJ2-7 TRBV27 - few CASSRGGGGSEQYF TGTGCCAGCAGTAGGGGGGGAGGGGGCAGCGAGCAGTACTTC
TRBJ2-1 TRBV25-1 - few CASSEPWEAGSYNEQFF TGTGCCAGCAGTGAGCCCTGGGAGGCTGGCTCCTACAATGAGCAGTTCTTC
TRBJ1-2 TRBV5-6 - - CASSPWWSGHYGYTF TGTGCCAGCAGCCCCTGGTGGTCGGGACACTATGGCTACACCTTC
TRBJ2-2 TRBV6-1 - - CASSEGVGYTGELFF TGTGCCAGCAGTGAAGGAGTAGGCTACACCGGGGAGCTGTTTTTT
TRBJ2-5 TRBV20-1 - many CSAGRGAPETQYF TGCAGTGCAGGAAGGGGGGCCCCAGAGACCCAGTACTTC
TRBJ2-1 TRBV5-1 TRBD2 - CASSPQGLASYNEQFF TGCGCCAGCAGCCCTCAGGGACTAGCCTCCTACAATGAGCAGTTCTTC
TRBJ2-7 TRBV9 - - CWSLGGESYEQYF TGCTGGTCCTTGGGCGGGGAGTCCTACGAGCAGTACTTC
TRBJ2-5 TRBV7-6 TRBD2 few CASSPGLAGTETQYF TGTGCCAGCAGCCCGGGACTAGCGGGGACAGAGACCCAGTACTTC
TRBJ2-1 TRBV20-1 TRBD1 - CSVSPQGVGDNEQFF TGCAGTGTTTCCCCCCAGGGGGTTGGCGACAATGAGCAGTTCTTC
TRBJ1-6 TRBV6-5 - once CASSGRGITLHF TGTGCCAGCAGCGGACGGGGCATAACCCTCCACTTT
TRBJ2-3 TRBV7-9 TRBD2 - CASSSGTSGDTQYF TGTGCCAGCAGCTCCGGGACTAGCGGTGATACGCAGTATTTT
TRBJ2-1 TRBV20-1 - few CSARDGFRRDYNEQFF TGCAGTGCTAGAGATGGCTTCAGAAGGGACTACAATGAGCAGTTCTTC
TRBJ2-3 TRBV6-5 - few CASSSSPKVTQYF TGTGCCAGCAGTTCTAGTCCCAAGGTTACGCAGTATTTT
TRBJ1-6 TRBV4-3 TRBD1 few CASSQTTGRSPLHF TGCGCCAGCAGCCAGACGACAGGGCGGTCACCCCTCCACTTT
TRBJ1-2 TRBV6-6 - - CASSQRTVIYNYGYTF TGTGCCAGCAGTCAGAGGACAGTTATTTATAACTATGGCTACACCTTC
TRBJ1-2 TRBV4-1 - - CASSQPLNGGLGSGYTF TGCGCCAGCAGCCAACCCCTGAATGGGGGTCTTGGAAGCGGCTACACCTTC
TRBJ1-5 TRBV19 - few CASSIVAAPSNQPQHF TGTGCCAGTAGTATAGTGGCGGCCCCTAGCAATCAGCCCCAGCATTTT
TRBJ2-6 TRBV5-1 - - CASSPLGSSSGANVLTF TGCGCCAGCAGCCCATTAGGGAGTAGCTCTGGGGCCAACGTCCTGACTTTC
TRBJ1-6 TRBV3-1 - - CASSPASGESPLHF TGTGCCAGCAGCCCCGCCAGCGGAGAATCACCCCTCCACTTT
TRBJ1-2 TRBV4-1 - many CASSQGGGYTF TGCGCCAGCAGCCAAGGAGGGGGCTACACCTTC
TRBJ1-2 TRBV7-2 - few CASSLSRASAGNGYTF TGTGCCAGCAGCTTAAGTCGGGCCTCAGCGGGGAATGGCTACACCTTC
TRBJ1-4 TRBV5-6 - few CASSSAQGNEKLFF TGTGCCAGCAGCTCGGCTCAGGGGAATGAAAAACTGTTTTTT
TRBJ2-7 TRBV9 - few CASTPGEATIYEQYF TGTGCCAGCACCCCCGGGGAAGCTACCATATACGAGCAGTACTTC
TRBJ1-1 TRBV6-2/TRBV6-3 - - CASTFGWNTEAFF TGTGCCAGCACCTTCGGATGGAACACTGAAGCTTTCTTT
TRBJ2-3 TRBV7-9 - - CASSLAEAAHSPDTQYF TGTGCCAGCAGCTTAGCAGAGGCCGCCCACAGCCCAGATACGCAGTATTTT
TRBJ2-7 TRBV7-9 - - CASRPTKPGLHYEQYF TGTGCCAGCAGACCTACAAAGCCGGGACTGCACTACGAGCAGTACTTC
TRBJ1-1 TRBV12-3/TRBV12-4 - - CASSPIQGNTEAFF TGTGCCAGCAGCCCTATACAGGGAAACACTGAAGCTTTCTTT
TRBJ2-3 TRBV12-3/TRBV12-4 TRBD2 - CASSLFSGGAKDTQYF TGTGCCAGCAGTTTATTTAGCGGGGGGGCCAAAGATACGCAGTATTTT
TRBJ2-1 TRBV4-1 - few CASGGAYSEQFF TGCGCCAGCGGGGGGGCCTACAGTGAGCAGTTCTTC
TRBJ1-5 TRBV5-3 - - CARSYEAHWGQPQHF TGTGCCAGAAGCTACGAGGCCCATTGGGGTCAGCCCCAGCATTTT
TRBJ2-2 TRBV4-3 TRBD2 many CASSQEGVAGVFTGELFF TGCGCCAGCAGCCAAGAAGGGGTAGCGGGTGTCTTCACCGGGGAGCTGTTTTTT
TRBJ2-2 TRBV7-2 - many CASSPQDTGELFF TGTGCCAGCAGCCCCCAAGACACCGGGGAGCTGTTTTTT
TRBJ2-5 TRBV6-2/TRBV6-3 TRBD1 few CASQTGTAKETQYF TGTGCCAGCCAGACCGGGACAGCTAAAGAGACCCAGTACTTC
TRBJ2-5 TRBV6-5 - - CASSFFGTKETQYF TGTGCCAGCAGTTTTTTCGGGACAAAAGAGACCCAGTACTTC
TRBJ2-7 TRBV12-3/TRBV12-4 - many CASSSPHIDGSYEQYF TGTGCCAGCAGTTCGCCCCACATCGATGGATCCTACGAGCAGTACTTC
TRBJ2-5 TRBV7-2 - - CASARDFQETQYF TGTGCCAGCGCACGGGACTTCCAAGAGACCCAGTACTTC
TRBJ1-6 TRBV4-3 - many CASSQGESPLHF TGCGCCAGCAGCCAAGGAGAATCACCCCTCCACTTT